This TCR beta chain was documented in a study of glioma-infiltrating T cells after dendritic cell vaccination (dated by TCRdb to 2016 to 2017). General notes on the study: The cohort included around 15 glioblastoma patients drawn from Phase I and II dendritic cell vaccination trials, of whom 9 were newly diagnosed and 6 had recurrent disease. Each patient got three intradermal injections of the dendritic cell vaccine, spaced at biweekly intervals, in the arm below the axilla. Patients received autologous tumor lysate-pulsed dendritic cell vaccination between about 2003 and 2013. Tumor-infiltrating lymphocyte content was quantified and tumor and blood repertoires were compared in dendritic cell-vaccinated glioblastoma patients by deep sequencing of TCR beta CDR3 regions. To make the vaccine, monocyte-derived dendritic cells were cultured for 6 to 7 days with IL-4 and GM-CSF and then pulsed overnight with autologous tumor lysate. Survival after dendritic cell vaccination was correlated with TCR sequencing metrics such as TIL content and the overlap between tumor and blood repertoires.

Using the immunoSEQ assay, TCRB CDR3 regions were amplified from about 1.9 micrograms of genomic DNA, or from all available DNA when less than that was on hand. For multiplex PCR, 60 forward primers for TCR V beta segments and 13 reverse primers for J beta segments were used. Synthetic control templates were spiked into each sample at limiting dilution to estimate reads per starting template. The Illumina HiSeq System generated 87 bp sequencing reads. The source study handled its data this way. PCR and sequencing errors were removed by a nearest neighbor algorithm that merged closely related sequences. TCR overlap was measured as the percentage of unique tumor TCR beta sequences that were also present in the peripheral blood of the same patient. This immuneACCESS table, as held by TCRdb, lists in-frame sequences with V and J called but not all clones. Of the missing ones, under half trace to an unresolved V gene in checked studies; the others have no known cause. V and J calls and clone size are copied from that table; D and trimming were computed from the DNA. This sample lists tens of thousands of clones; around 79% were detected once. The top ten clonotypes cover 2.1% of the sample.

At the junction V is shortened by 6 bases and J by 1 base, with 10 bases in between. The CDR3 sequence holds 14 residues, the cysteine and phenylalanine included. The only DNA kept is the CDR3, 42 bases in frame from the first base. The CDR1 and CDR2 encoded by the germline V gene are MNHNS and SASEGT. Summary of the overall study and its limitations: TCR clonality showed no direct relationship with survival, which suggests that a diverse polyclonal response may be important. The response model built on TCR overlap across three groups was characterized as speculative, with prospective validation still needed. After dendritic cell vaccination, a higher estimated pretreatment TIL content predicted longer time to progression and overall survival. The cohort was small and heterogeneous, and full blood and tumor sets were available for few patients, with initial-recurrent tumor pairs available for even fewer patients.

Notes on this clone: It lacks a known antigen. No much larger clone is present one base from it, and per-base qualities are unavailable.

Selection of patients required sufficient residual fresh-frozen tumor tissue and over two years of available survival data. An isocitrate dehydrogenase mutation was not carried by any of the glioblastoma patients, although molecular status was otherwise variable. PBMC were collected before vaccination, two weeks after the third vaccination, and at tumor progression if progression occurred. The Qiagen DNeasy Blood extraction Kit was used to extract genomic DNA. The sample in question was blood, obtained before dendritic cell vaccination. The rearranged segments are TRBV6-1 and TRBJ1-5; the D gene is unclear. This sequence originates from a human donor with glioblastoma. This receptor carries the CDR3 CASRSRVSNQPQHF. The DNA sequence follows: TGTGCCAGCAGGTCGAGGGTAAGCAATCAGCCCCAGCATTTT.